Listed here are 6 T cell receptor beta chains from one sample, sequenced in a study of blood T cells in healthy people across ages. A second PCR of about 7 to 11 cycles used a sample-barcoded 5' primer and a J-beta primer mix. TCRdb re-called the 5' RACE reads through MiXCR, storing one row per CDR3 protein. Found here are some 1.7 million distinct CDR3 sequences, 25% to 30% of them singletons; the top ten hold 7% to 9%. Sequenced material: blood. Source of these receptors: a woman in her thirties in good health.

This clonotype occurred a few times. V and J are TRBV6-1 and TRBJ2-4, with 13 bases that match TRBD2. The J call may be faulty, since TRBJ2-5 better matches the DNA end. This CDR3 has 15 amino acids. Germline CDR1 and CDR2: MNHNS and SASEGT. CDR3 sequence reads: CASSGGLAGRETQYF. As DNA, the CDR3 is TGTGCCAGCAGTGGGGGACTAGCGGGGAGAGAGACCCAGTACTTC.

In its sample, this clonotype was seen many times. J is TRBJ1-2 and V is TRBV10-3; possible D gene TRBD1, 5 bases. Between the trimmed V and J ends, which lost 3 bases and 4 bases, there was a span of 12 bases. The CDR3 has 14 residues. In germline, CDR1 is ENHRY, CDR2 SYGVKD. The CDR3, as DNA: TGTGCCATCAGTGACGGGGGAAAGGGCTATGGCTACACCTTC. It specifies CAISDGGKGYGYTF.

This clonotype was seen repeatedly, ten times or more. The chain is built from TRBV29-1 and TRBJ2-7; 8 bases align to TRBD1. V trimming: 1 base; J trimming: 0 bases; junction bases outside the gene matches: 5. The CDR3 is 15 residues long. Germline assignment: CDR1 SQVTM and CDR2 ANQGSEA. CDR3 in DNA: TGCAGCGTTGAAGGAACAGGGGGGCGCTCCTACGAGCAGTACTTC. Translated, it gives CSVEGTGGRSYEQYF.

This clonotype was detected only a few times. This chain links TRBV5-1 with TRBJ2-3; D perhaps matches TRBD1 (6 bases). In germline, CDR1 is SGHRS, CDR2 YFSETQ. The CDR3 is 15 amino acids. V was clipped by 5 bases and J by 5 bases, with 18 bases between them. CDR3 sequence (DNA): TGCGCCAGCAGTTCTACAGGGCGGCGGGTAGATACGCAGTATTTT. As protein: CASSSTGRRVDTQYF. The full variable domain, its missing parts supplied by reference TRBV5-1 and TRBJ2-3, is KAGVTQTPRYLIKTRGQQVTLSCSPISGHRSVSWYQQTPGQGLQFLFEYFSETQRNKGNFPGRFSGRQFSNSRSEMNVSTLELGDSALYLCASSSTGRRVDTQYFGPGTRLTVL.

With respect to this clonotype: This may come from a read error, since a much larger clone is one base off. V and J are TRBV12-3 or TRBV12-4 and TRBJ2-4, with D unclear. The J call may be wrong; the DNA end is better matched by TRBJ2-7. This CDR3 spans 13 amino acids. CDR3 protein: CVSSRSWGDEQYF. The CDR3 nucleotides read TGTGTCAGCAGTCGCTCTTGGGGTGACGAGCAGTACTTC.

The chain carries TRBV15 and TRBJ2-1; no clear D gene. CDR1 and CDR2 from the germline V gene are LNHNV and YYDKDF (reference sequence). V shed 2 bases and J shed 3 bases, with 11 bases lying between them. This CDR3 comprises 15 residues. CDR3 residues: CATSRQANLYNEQFF. Here the CDR3 DNA reads TGTGCCACCAGCAGACAGGCCAACCTCTACAATGAGCAGTTCTTC.